This record concerns one TCR beta chain sequence. Using its own MiXCR run on the 5' RACE reads, TCRdb lists one record per CDR3 protein. The sample consists of 470,000 or so distinct CDR3 sequences, approximately 25% of them appearing once. The sample belongs to a study of identical twins. Germline CDR1 SGDLS, CDR2 YYNGEE. The CDR3 length is 14 residues. V dropped 0 bases and J dropped 4 bases, with 8 bases sitting between them. This same sample was also part of a study on T cells expressing NK-cell markers. That investigation notes: According to the study, TCR beta repertoires originated from sorted CD3+CD56+NKG2C+, CD3+CD56+NKG2C- and CD3+CD56-NKG2C+ T cells. The contribution of dominant NKG2C+ clonotypes to CD8+ T cells in roughly 6 donors was 1.0-7.0%. For a few donors, these clonotypes were likewise the leading ones in the CD3+CD56-NKG2C+ fraction.

The chain recombines TRBV9 with TRBJ2-1; D is unclear. This TCR was recovered from a woman younger than 30 in good health. Source material: CD4+ T cells sorted from blood. CDR3 loop: CASSVETAYNEQFF. The CDR3 DNA sequence: TGTGCCAGCAGCGTAGAGACTGCATACAATGAGCAGTTCTTC.